This T cell receptor (beta chain) was obtained from a study of T cell repertoires in cytomegalovirus infection. For the study at large: Indications came from public TCR beta signatures; they pointed to CMV infection and to a matching HLA type. General study results and limits: Adding up the frequency of public TCR beta families identified people who carried CMV plus the relevant HLA. Clonotypes of TCR beta that were HLA-C-restricted and CMV-specific dominated the ex vivo response.

In TCRdb, the reads were re-called with MiXCR into one record per CDR3 protein. Among under 200,000 distinct CDR3 sequences listed, 8% to 10% were seen once. This clonotype was found many times. Its antigen is currently unknown. The ends lost 3 bases at V and 5 bases at J; junction bases unmatched: 11. Germline CDR1 SGHTA, CDR2 FQGNSA. The CDR3 is made up of 18 amino acids. The sample was PBMCs. The receptor was derived from a human donor in good health (CMV status not recorded). Some clones in this sample may be carry-over from other donors' samples. The chain joins TRBV7-2 to TRBJ1-5, with 12 nucleotides matching TRBD1. CDR3 bases: TGTGCCAGCAGCTTGCGGCCCCCGGGACAGGGGGCCCATCAGCCCCAGCATTTT. Translating it yields CASSLRPPGQGAHQPQHF.